This T cell receptor (beta chain) was sequenced in a study of blood T cells in healthy people across ages. Overall study findings and caveats: Donor CMV infection status was unknown, possibly confounding age-related changes in expanded clonotypes. It was held that diversity estimates obtained from one million T cells represented underestimates.

The CDR3 is 12 residues long. Germline assignment: CDR1 DFQATT and CDR2 SNEGSKA (reference sequence). Trimming shortened V by 8 bases and J by 7 bases, and 17 bases separated the two germline ends. As for this clonotype: Its target is not known.

Alongside a J-beta primer mix, a sample-barcoded 5' primer served in a second PCR lasting roughly 7 to 11 cycles. TCRdb recomputed calls from the 5' RACE reads with MiXCR, one row per CDR3 protein. The table records some 1.6 million distinct CDR3 sequences, almost 35% of them present only once. The source is a woman between 25 and 40 years old in good health. The chain combines TRBV20-1 with TRBJ1-2; D is ambiguous. Sequences were obtained from blood. The CDR3 region is CSTVRSVGGYTF. DNA of the CDR3: TGCAGTACAGTCAGGTCCGTTGGTGGCTACACCTTC.